In this sample, the clone carrying this T cell receptor (beta chain) turned up many times. Antigen specificity is unknown. Both iRepertoire HTBI primers and Arm-PCR of CDR3 regions were used to build the TCR beta libraries. One entry per CDR3 protein, called by TCRdb with MiXCR from the multiplex PCR reads. The sample contains roughly 530,000 distinct CDR3 sequences, roughly a sixth of which appear only once. The CDR3 spans 15 residues. Trimming removed 2 bases at V and 0 bases at J, with 8 bases between. CDR1 is KGHSH and CDR2 is LQKENI in the germline V gene. These data belong to a study of regulatory T cells in long-lasting Graves disease. Study-level results: Persistent patients shared more public clonotypes (roughly 2,800) than new patients (more than 900). The study found lower TCR diversity in persistent Graves' patients than in newly diagnosed ones.

Time point given: newly diagnosed GD, antithyroid drugs for less than 3 months. From RNA extracted from PBMCs, the TCR library was made. An endocrinology unit in Xi'an, China, supplied the patients. The same sample was also studied in work on T cells in Graves' hyperthyroidism and ophthalmopathy.

The clonotype originates from a woman aged 40 to 65 with Graves disease. This material consisted of peripheral blood mononuclear cells (PBMCs), taken at new diagnosis, from a patient treated with antithyroid drugs. This sequence joins TRBV18 and TRBJ2-1; D unclear. CDR3 protein: CASSPDSSSYNEQFF. CDR3 nucleotides: TGTGCCAGCTCACCAGACTCTTCCTCCTACAATGAGCAGTTCTTC. The full variable domain, its missing parts supplied by reference TRBV18 and TRBJ2-1, is NAGVMQNPRHLVRRRGQEARLRCSPMKGHSHVYWYRQLPEEGLKFMVYLQKENIIDESGMPKERFSAEFPKEGPSILRIQQVVRGDSAAYFCASSPDSSSYNEQFFGPGTRLTVL.